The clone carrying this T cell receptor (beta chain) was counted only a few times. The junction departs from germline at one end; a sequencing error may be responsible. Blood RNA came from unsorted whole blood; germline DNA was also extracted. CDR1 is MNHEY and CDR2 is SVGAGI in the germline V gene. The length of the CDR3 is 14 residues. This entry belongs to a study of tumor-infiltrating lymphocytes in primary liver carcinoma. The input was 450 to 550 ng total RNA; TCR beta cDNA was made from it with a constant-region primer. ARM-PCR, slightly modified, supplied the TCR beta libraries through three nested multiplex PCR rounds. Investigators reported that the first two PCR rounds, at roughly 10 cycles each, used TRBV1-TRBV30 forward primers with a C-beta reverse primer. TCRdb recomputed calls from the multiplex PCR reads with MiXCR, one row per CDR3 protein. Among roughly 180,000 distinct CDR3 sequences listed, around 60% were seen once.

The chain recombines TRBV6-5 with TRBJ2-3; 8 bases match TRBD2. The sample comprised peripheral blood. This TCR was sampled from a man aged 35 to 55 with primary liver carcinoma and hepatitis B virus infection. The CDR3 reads CVSSPGLAADTQYF. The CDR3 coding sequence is TGTGTCAGCAGCCCTGGACTAGCCGCAGATACGCAGTATTTT.